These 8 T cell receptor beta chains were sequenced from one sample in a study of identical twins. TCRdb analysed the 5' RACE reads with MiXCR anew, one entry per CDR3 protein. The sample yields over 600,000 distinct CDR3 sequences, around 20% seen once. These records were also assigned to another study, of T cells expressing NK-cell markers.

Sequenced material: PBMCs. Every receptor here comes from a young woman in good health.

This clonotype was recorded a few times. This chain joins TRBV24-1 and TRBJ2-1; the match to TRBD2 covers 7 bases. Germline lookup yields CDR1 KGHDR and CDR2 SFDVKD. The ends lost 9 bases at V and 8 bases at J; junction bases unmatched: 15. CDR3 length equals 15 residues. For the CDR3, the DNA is TGTGCCACCTCGTCCGGGGGACTAAGACGGGATGAGCAGTTCTTC. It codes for CATSSGGLRRDEQFF.

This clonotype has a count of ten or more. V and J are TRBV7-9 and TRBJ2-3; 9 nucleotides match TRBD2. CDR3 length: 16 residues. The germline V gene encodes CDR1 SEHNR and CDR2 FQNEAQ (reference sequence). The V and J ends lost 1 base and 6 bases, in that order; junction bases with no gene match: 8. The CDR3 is CASSLGGTSMSDTQYF. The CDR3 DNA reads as TGTGCCAGCAGCTTAGGGGGGACTAGCATGTCGGATACGCAGTATTTT.

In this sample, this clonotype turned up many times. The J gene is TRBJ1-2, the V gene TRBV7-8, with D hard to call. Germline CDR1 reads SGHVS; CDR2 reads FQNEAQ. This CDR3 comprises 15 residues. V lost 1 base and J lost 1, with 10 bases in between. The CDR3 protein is CASSLGRTINYGYTF. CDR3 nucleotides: TGTGCCAGCAGCTTAGGACGGACGATTAACTATGGCTACACCTTC.

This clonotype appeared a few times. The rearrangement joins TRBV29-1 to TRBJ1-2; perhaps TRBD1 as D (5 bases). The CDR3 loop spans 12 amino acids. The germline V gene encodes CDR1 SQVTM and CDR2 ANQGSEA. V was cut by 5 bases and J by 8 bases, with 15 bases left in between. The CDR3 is CSVPGTTDGYTF. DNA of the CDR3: TGCAGCGTTCCCGGGACGACGGACGGCTACACCTTC.

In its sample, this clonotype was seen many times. The CDR3: CASSFRDSLYEQYF. DNA for the CDR3: TGTGCCAGCAGCTTCCGGGACAGTCTATACGAGCAGTACTTC. This rearrangement joins TRBV5-6 to TRBJ2-7; 7 nucleotides line up with TRBD1. The CDR3 is 14 residues long. Germline CDR1 and CDR2: SGHDT and YYEEEE. With V trimmed by 2 bases and J by 4 bases, 6 bases remained unmatched.

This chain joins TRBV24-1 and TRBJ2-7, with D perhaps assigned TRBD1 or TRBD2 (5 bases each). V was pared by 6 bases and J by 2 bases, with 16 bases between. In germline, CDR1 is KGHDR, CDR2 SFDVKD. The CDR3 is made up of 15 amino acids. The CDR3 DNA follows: TGTGCCACCAGTCCGGGACGGCTGACAACCTACGAGCAGTACTTC. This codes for CATSPGRLTTYEQYF.

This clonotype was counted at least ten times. CDR3 nucleotide sequence: TGCGCCAGCAGTGAAGGGGGCGAGCAGTACTTC. Protein product: CASSEGGEQYF. V and J are TRBV10-2 and TRBJ2-7; tentatively, D is TRBD1 (6 bases). CDR3 size: 11 residues. Germline CDR1 and CDR2: WSHSY and SAAADI. V was trimmed by 3 bases and J by 6 bases, leaving 6 bases between them.

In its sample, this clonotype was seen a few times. In DNA, the CDR3 is TGCAGCGTTGAAGATGGGACAGGGGCGTCCTACGAGCAGTACTTC. This translates into CSVEDGTGASYEQYF. This chain joins TRBV29-1 and TRBJ2-7; 10 bases match TRBD1. Trimming took 0 bases from V and 1 from J; bases not matched to a gene: 3. The germline V gene encodes CDR1 SQVTM and CDR2 ANQGSEA. The length of the CDR3 is 15 residues.